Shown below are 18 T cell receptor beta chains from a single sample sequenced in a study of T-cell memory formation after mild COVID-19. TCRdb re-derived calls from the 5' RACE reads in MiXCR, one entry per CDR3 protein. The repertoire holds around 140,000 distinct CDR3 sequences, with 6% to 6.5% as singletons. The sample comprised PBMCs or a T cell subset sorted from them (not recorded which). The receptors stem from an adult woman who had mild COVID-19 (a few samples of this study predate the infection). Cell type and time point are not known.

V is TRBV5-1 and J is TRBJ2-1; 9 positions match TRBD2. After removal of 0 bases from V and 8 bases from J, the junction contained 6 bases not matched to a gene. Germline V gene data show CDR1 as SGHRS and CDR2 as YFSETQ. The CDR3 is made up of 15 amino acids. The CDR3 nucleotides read TGCGCCAGCAGCTTGGGCGGGGGGGCTTTGGATGAGCAGTTCTTC. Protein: CASSLGGGALDEQFF. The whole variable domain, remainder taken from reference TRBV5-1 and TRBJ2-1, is KAGVTQTPRYLIKTRGQQVTLSCSPISGHRSVSWYQQTPGQGLQFLFEYFSETQRNKGNFPGRFSGRQFSNSRSEMNVSTLELGDSALYLCASSLGGGALDEQFFGPGTRLTVL.

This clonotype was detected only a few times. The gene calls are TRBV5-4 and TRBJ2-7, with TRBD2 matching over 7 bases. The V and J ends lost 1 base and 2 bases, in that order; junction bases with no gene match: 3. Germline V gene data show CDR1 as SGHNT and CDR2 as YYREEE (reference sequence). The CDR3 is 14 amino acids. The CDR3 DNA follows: TGTGCCAGCAGCTTGCGGCGGGAGCCCTACGAGCAGTACTTC. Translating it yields CASSLRREPYEQYF.

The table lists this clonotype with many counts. The DNA for the CDR3 is TGTGCCACCAGGGACCCCTTCATAAACACCGGGGAGCTGTTTTTT. It specifies CATRDPFINTGELFF. The chain carries TRBV15 and TRBJ2-2, with D unresolved. The CDR3 contains 15 residues. Germline V gene data show CDR1 as LNHNV and CDR2 as YYDKDF (reference sequence). V was shortened by 6 bases and J by 2 bases, with 13 bases between the two germline ends.

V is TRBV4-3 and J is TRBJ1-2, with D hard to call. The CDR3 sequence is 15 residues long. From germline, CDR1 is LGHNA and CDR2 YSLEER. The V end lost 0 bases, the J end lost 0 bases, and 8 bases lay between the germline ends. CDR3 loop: CASSQDPLANYGYTF. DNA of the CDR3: TGCGCCAGCAGCCAAGACCCGCTAGCTAACTATGGCTACACCTTC.

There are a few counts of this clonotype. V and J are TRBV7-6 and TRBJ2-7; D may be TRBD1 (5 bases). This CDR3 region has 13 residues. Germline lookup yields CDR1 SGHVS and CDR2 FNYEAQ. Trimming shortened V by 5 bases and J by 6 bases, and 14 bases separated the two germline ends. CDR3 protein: CASSPHQRGEQYF. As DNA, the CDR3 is TGTGCCAGCAGCCCCCATCAAAGGGGCGAGCAGTACTTC. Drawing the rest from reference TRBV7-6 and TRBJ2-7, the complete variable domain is GAGVSQSPRYKVTKRGQDVALRCDPISGHVSLYWYRQALGQGPEFLTYFNYEAQQDKSGLPNDRFSAERPEGSISTLTIQRTEQRDSAMYRCASSPHQRGEQYFGPGTRLTVT.

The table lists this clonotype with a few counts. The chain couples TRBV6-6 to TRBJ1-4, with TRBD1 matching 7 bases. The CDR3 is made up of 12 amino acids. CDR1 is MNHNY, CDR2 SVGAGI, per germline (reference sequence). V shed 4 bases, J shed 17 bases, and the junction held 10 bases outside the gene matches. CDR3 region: CASSSPGGYFFF. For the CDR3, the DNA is TGTGCCAGCAGTTCCCCAGGGGGATACTTTTTTTTT.

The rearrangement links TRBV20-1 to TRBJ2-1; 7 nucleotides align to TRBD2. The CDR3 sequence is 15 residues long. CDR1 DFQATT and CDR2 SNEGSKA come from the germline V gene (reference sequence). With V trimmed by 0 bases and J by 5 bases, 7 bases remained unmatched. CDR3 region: CSARDQVAGHNEQFF. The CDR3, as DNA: TGCAGTGCTAGAGATCAGGTAGCGGGTCACAATGAGCAGTTCTTC.

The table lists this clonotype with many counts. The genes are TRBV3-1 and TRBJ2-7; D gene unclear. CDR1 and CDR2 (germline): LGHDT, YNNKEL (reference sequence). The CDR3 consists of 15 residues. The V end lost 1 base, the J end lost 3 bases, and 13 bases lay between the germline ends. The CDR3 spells CASSQVLYPSYEQYF. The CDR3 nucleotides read TGTGCCAGCAGCCAAGTTCTCTACCCAAGCTACGAGCAGTACTTC.

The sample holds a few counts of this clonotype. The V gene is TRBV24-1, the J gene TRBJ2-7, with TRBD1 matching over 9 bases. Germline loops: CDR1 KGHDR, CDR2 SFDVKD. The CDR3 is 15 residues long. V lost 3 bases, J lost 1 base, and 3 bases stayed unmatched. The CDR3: CATSDPGQGSYEQYF. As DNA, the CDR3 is TGTGCCACCAGTGATCCGGGACAGGGATCCTACGAGCAGTACTTC.

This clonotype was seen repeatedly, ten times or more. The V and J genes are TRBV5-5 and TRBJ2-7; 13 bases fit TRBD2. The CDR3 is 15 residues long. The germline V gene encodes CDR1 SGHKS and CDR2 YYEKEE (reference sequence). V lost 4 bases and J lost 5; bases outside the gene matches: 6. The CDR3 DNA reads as TGTGCCAGCAGCCCTGGACTAGCGGGAGCAAACGAGCAGTACTTC. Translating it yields CASSPGLAGANEQYF.

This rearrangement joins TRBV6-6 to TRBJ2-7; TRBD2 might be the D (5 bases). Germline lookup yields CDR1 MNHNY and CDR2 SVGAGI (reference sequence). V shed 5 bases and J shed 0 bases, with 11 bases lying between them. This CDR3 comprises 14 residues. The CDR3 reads CASSNGESSYEQYF. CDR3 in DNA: TGTGCCAGCAGTAACGGGGAGAGCTCCTACGAGCAGTACTTC.

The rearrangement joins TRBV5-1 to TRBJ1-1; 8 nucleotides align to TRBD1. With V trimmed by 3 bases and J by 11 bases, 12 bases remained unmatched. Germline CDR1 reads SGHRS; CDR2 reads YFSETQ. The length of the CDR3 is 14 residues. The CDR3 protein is CASSSTGDTHRAFF. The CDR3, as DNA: TGCGCCAGCAGCTCGACAGGGGACACACACAGGGCTTTCTTT.

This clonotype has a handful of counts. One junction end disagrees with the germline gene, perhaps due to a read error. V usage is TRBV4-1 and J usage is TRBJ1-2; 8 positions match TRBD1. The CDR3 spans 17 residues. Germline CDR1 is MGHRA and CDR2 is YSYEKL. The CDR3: CASSQELTGAYGYLGIF. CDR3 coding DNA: TGCGCCAGCAGCCAAGAATTGACAGGGGCCTATGGCTACCTAGGGATCTTC.

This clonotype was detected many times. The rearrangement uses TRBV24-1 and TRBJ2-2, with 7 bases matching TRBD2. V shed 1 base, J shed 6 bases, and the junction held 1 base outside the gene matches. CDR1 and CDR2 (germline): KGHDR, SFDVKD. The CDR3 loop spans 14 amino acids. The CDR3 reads CATSDFAGAGELFF. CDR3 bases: TGTGCCACCAGTGATTTCGCGGGAGCCGGGGAGCTGTTTTTT.

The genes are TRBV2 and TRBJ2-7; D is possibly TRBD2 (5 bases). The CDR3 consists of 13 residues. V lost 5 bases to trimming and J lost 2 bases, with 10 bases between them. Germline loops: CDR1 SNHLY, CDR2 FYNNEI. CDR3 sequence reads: CASSNGETYEQYF. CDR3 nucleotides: TGTGCCAGCAGTAATGGGGAGACCTACGAGCAGTACTTC. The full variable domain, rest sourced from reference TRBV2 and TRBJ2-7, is EPEVTQTPSHQVTQMGQEVILRCVPISNHLYFYWYRQILGQKVEFLVSFYNNEISEKSEIFDDQFSVERPDGSNFTLKIRSTKLEDSAMYFCASSNGETYEQYFGPGTRLTVT.

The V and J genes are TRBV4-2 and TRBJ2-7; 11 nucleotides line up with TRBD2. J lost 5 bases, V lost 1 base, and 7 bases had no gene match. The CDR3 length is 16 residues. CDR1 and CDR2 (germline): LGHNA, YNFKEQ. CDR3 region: CASSQGVAGGVNEQYF. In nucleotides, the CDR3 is TGTGCCAGCAGCCAAGGGGTAGCGGGAGGGGTCAACGAGCAGTACTTC.

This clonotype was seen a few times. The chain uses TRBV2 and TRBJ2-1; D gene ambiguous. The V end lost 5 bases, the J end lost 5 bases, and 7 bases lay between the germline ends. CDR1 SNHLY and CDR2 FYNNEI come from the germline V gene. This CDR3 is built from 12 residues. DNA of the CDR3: TGTGCCAGCAGTCAAGTCCACAATGAGCAGTTCTTC. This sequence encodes CASSQVHNEQFF.

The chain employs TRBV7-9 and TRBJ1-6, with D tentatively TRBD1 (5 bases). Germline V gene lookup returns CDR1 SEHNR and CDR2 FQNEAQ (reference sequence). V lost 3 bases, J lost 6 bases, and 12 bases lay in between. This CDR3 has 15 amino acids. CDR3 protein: CASSFGGRANSPLHF. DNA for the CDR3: TGTGCCAGCAGCTTCGGGGGAAGGGCTAATTCACCCCTCCACTTT. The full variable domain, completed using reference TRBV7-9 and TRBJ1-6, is DTGVSQNPRHKITKRGQNVTFRCDPISEHNRLYWYRQTLGQGPEFLTYFQNEAQLEKSRLLSDRFSAERPKGSFSTLEIQRTEQGDSAMYLCASSFGGRANSPLHFGNGTRLTVT.